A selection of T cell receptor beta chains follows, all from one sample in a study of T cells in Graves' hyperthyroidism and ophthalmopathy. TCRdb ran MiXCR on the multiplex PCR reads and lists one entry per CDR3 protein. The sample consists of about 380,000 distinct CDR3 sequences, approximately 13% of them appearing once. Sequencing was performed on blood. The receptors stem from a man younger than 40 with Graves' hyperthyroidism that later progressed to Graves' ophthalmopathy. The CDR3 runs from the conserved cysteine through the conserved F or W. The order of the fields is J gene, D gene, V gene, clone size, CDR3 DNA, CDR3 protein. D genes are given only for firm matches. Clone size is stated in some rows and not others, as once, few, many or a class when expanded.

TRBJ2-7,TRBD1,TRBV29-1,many,TGCAGCGTTGGATCGGGACAGGGGACCGAGCAGTACTTC,CSVGSGQGTEQYF
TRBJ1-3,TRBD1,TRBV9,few,TGTGCCAGCAGCCAGGACAGGGGTGGAAACACCATATATTTT,CASSQDRGGNTIYF
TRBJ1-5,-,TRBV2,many,TGTGCCAGCAGTGAGAGGGCAGGGCATCAGCCCCAGCATTTT,CASSERAGHQPQHF
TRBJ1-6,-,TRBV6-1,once,TGTGCCAGCAGTGAAGGGGTTGGGGGAATATCCTATAATTCACCCCTCCACTTT,CASSEGVGGISYNSPLHF
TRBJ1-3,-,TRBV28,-,TGTGCCAGCAGCTCTCTGCCCCCAGGGAGCTTTATGAACACCATATATTTT,CASSSLPPGSFMNTIYF
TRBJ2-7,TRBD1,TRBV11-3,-,TGTGCCAGCAGCTCCAACAGGGGCGGCTACGAGCAGTACTTC,CASSSNRGGYEQYF
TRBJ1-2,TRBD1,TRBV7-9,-,TGTGCCAGCAGCTTAGTTGACAGGGGACAGGGTGGCTACACCTTC,CASSLVDRGQGGYTF
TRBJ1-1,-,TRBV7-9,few,TGTGCCAGCAGCGGGGGGACGGACCTTATGAACACTGAAGCTTTCTTT,CASSGGTDLMNTEAFF
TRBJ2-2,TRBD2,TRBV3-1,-,TGTGCCAGCAGCCACCGGGGGGGCCGGACCGGGGAGCTGTTTTTT,CASSHRGGRTGELFF
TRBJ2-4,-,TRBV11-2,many,TGTGCCAGCAGCTCCCTGATAGGGGTGGCCAAAAACATTCAGTACTTC,CASSSLIGVAKNIQYF
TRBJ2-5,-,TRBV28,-,TGTGCCACCGGACTATGGACCCAAGAGACCCAGTACTTC,CATGLWTQETQYF
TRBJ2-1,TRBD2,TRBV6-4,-,TGTGCCAGCAGTGCTTCGACTAGCGGGTACAATGAGCAGTTCTTC,CASSASTSGYNEQFF
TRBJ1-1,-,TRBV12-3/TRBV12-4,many,TGTGCCAGCAGGTCCCAATCGAGGGGTGGGGCTTTCTTT,CASRSQSRGGAFF
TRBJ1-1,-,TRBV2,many,TGTGCCAGACATAGGAGGGGATTGAACACTGAAGCTTTCTTT,CARHRRGLNTEAFF
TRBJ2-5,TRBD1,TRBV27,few,TGTGCCAGCAGTGCGACAGGGAAAGAGACCCAGTACTTC,CASSATGKETQYF
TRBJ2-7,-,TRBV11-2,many,TGTGCCAGCAGCCCACTAAAAGTCACCTCCTACGAGCAGTACTTC,CASSPLKVTSYEQYF
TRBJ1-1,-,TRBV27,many,TGTGCCAGCGGCGTTGGCAGGGGGAACACTGAAGCTTTCTTT,CASGVGRGNTEAFF
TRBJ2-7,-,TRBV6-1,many,TGTGCCAGCAGTGACAGGGGCTACGAGCAGTACTTC,CASSDRGYEQYF
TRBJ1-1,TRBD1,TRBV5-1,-,TGCGCCAGCCGGGAGACAGGGGGTATGAACACTGAAGCTTTCTTT,CASRETGGMNTEAFF
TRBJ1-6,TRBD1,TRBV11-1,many,TGTGCCAGCAGTTCTTCAGGGGGCAATTCACCCCTCCACTTT,CASSSSGGNSPLHF